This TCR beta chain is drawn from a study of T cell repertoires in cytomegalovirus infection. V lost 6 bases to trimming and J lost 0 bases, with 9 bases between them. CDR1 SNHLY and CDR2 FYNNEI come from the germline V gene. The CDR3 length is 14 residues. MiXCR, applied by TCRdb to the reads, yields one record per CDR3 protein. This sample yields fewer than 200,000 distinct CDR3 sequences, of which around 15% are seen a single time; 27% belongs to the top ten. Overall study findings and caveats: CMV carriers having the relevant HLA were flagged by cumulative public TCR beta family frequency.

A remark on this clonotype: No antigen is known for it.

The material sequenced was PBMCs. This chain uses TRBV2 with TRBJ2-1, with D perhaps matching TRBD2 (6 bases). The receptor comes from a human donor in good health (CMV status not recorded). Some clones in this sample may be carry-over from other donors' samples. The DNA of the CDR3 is TGTGCCAGCAGGTCGACTAGCTCCTACAATGAGCAGTTCTTC. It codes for CASRSTSSYNEQFF.